The 11 T cell receptor beta chains below were found in one sample sequenced in a study of blood T cells in healthy people across ages. Alongside a J-beta primer mix, a sample-barcoded 5' primer served in a second PCR lasting roughly 7 to 12 cycles. One entry per CDR3 protein results from TCRdb running MiXCR on the 5' RACE reads. Here the sample spans 1.5 million or so distinct CDR3 sequences, 40% to 50% being singletons. Specimen: blood. Receptors were obtained from a woman under 30 in good health.

V gene TRBV20-1 combines with J gene TRBJ2-3; 8 positions match TRBD1. V lost 0 bases to trimming and J lost 1 base; unmatched junction nucleotides: 3. The CDR3 covers 15 residues. Germline V lookup: CDR1 DFQATT, CDR2 SNEGSKA (reference sequence). As DNA, the CDR3 is TGCAGTGCTAGAGATCAGGGACAGGGCACAGATACGCAGTATTTT. Amino acids: CSARDQGQGTDTQYF.

This clonotype has more than one count but fewer than ten. This rearrangement joins TRBV20-1 to TRBJ1-2; D perhaps matches TRBD1 (6 bases). The length of the CDR3 is 13 residues. CDR1 and CDR2 (germline): DFQATT, SNEGSKA (reference sequence). The germline V and J ends were trimmed by 4 bases and 4 bases, with 13 bases remaining between them. The CDR3 DNA follows: TGCAGTGCTAATCAACAGGGCCCCTATGGCTACACCTTC. It yields the protein CSANQQGPYGYTF.

The chain is built from TRBV6-6 and TRBJ2-7; perhaps TRBD1 as D (5 bases). The CDR3 spans 13 residues. CDR1 and CDR2 from the germline V gene are MNHNY and SVGAGI (reference sequence). V was cut by 2 bases and J by 2 bases, with 7 bases left in between. CDR3 sequence: CASSYDRTYEQYF. The DNA of the CDR3 is TGTGCCAGCAGTTACGACAGAACCTACGAGCAGTACTTC.

J is TRBJ2-5 and V is TRBV24-1; TRBD2 aligns across 10 bases. V lost 2 bases, J lost 3 bases, and 2 bases stayed unmatched. This CDR3 spans 15 amino acids. Germline V gives CDR1 KGHDR, CDR2 SFDVKD. CDR3 nucleotides: TGTGCCACCAGTGATTCAGGACTAGCGGAAGAGACCCAGTACTTC. This translates into CATSDSGLAEETQYF.

This clonotype was counted only a few times. The rearrangement uses TRBV7-2 and TRBJ2-2; D call uncertain. V lost 9 bases and J 3 bases, leaving 14 bases between the germline ends. This CDR3 spans 14 amino acids. Germline CDR1 and CDR2: SGHTA and FQGNSA. The CDR3 spells CASRRDLYTGELFF. CDR3 DNA: TGTGCCAGTCGTCGTGATTTGTACACCGGGGAGCTGTTTTTT.

V is TRBV14 and J is TRBJ2-7; D perhaps matches TRBD1 (5 bases). The ends were cut back, 1 base at V and 6 bases at J, with 19 bases in the middle. The CDR3 totals 16 residues. CDR1 and CDR2 (germline): SGHDN, FVKESK. CDR3 protein: CASSQAAQGMRVEQYF. The CDR3 DNA follows: TGTGCCAGCAGCCAAGCAGCTCAGGGTATGCGTGTCGAGCAGTACTTC.

CDR3 residues: CASSLYLERGLDRTDTQYF. CDR3 nucleotides: TGTGCCAGCAGCCTCTACCTCGAAAGGGGTCTCGATAGGACAGATACGCAGTATTTT. The chain recombines TRBV7-8 with TRBJ2-3, with D perhaps TRBD1 (5 bases). CDR3 length equals 19 residues. The germline CDR1 and CDR2 sequences are SGHVS and FQNEAQ. V lost 5 bases and J lost 3, with 27 bases in between.

V and J are TRBV6-4 and TRBJ2-2, with a possible D match to TRBD1 (6 bases). Trimming removed 3 bases from V and 1 base from J, with 9 bases in between. The CDR3 has 15 residues. Germline loops: CDR1 MRHNA, CDR2 SNTAGT. CDR3: CASSEQGWNTGELFF. The CDR3 DNA is TGTGCCAGCAGTGAACAGGGTTGGAACACCGGGGAGCTGTTTTTT.

V is TRBV6-5 and J is TRBJ2-4, with 7 bases matching TRBD1. The end of the DNA is better explained by TRBJ2-7, so the J call may be wrong. The CDR3 is made up of 15 amino acids. Germline assignment: CDR1 MNHEY and CDR2 SVGAGI. Here the CDR3 reads CASKLTGAEYYEQYF. The CDR3 DNA is TGTGCCAGCAAACTCACAGGGGCGGAATACTACGAGCAGTACTTC.

The chain combines TRBV6-5 with TRBJ2-1; 7 bases fit TRBD2. J was trimmed by 6 bases and V by 7 bases; bases with no gene match: 6. The CDR3 length is 13 residues. In germline, CDR1 is MNHEY, CDR2 SVGAGI. The CDR3 sequence: CASKASGVNEQFF. In DNA form, the CDR3 reads TGTGCCAGCAAGGCTAGCGGAGTCAATGAGCAGTTCTTC.

J is TRBJ2-3 and V is TRBV6-1; 15 bases align to TRBD2. V was pared by 8 bases and J by 2 bases, with 8 bases of the junction left unmatched. The germline CDR1 and CDR2 sequences are MNHNS and SASEGT. This CDR3 is built from 17 residues. The CDR3 DNA reads TGTGCCAGCCCAGGACTAGCGGGGGGGCATGACACAGATACGCAGTATTTT. Translating gives CASPGLAGGHDTDTQYF.